This T cell receptor (beta chain) stems from a study of CD8 T cells in Susac syndrome. Trimming took 8 bases from V and 3 from J, leaving 11 bases between them. The CDR3 is 14 residues long. Germline CDR1 is MNHEY and CDR2 is SVGEGT. The authors reverse transcribed roughly 0.5 to 1 ug RNA with random hexamers. Via MiXCR, TCRdb re-called the immunoSEQ multiplex PCR reads, giving one row per CDR3 protein. The table shows roughly 200,000 distinct CDR3 sequences, with approximately 93% occurring only once. The origin of this receptor is a human donor in good health. This chain uses TRBV6-2 or TRBV6-3 with TRBJ1-6, with D tentatively TRBD1 (6 bases). Specimen: CD4+ T cells from PBMCs. The CDR3 spells CASFRGLYNSPLHF. CDR3 nucleotide sequence: TGTGCCAGCTTCAGGGGTCTCTATAATTCACCCCTCCACTTT.